Listed here are 14 T cell receptor beta chains from one sample, sequenced in a study of technical replicates of blood from a few donors. TCRdb's copy holds only in-frame clones and misses some; the assay was immunoSEQ multiplex PCR. The table lists approximately 97,000 clones, around 96% of them singletons, with around 0.3% in the top ten. The sequenced material came from T cells isolated from PBMCs. These receptors all come from a human donor in good health.

This clone was seen only a few times. The chain carries TRBV9 and TRBJ1-5; D unclear. Germline lookup yields CDR1 SGDLS and CDR2 YYNGEE. The CDR3 has 14 residues. The V and J ends lost 1 base and 2 bases respectively, with 7 bases between them. This CDR3 is CASSVSGGNQPQHF. The DNA for the CDR3 is TGTGCCAGCAGCGTATCGGGTGGCAATCAGCCCCAGCATTTT.

Comment on this clone: Distinct nucleotide sequences in the sample also encode this CDR3. The rearrangement uses TRBV9 and TRBJ1-1; tentatively, D is TRBD1 (5 bases). There are 13 residues in the CDR3. Trimming shortened V by 0 bases and J by 5 bases, and 8 bases separated the two germline ends. The germline CDR1 and CDR2 sequences are SGDLS and YYNGEE. In DNA, the CDR3 is TGTGCCAGCAGCGTAGGGGGGAGGACTGAAGCTTTCTTT. It encodes CASSVGGRTEAFF.

This rearrangement joins TRBV11-1 to TRBJ2-7; 7 bases map to TRBD2. CDR3 length: 15 amino acids. V dropped 1 base and J dropped 2; count of bases not matched to a gene: 5. Germline CDR1 reads SGHAT; CDR2 reads FQDESV (reference sequence). CDR3 amino acids: CASSLGLADTYEQYF. Written as DNA, the CDR3 is TGTGCCAGCAGCTTAGGCCTAGCGGATACCTACGAGCAGTACTTC.

This clone was counted once. The chain is built from TRBV19 and TRBJ1-1, with 10 bases matching TRBD1. Germline lookup yields CDR1 LNHDA and CDR2 SQIVND (reference sequence). The CDR3 sequence is 15 residues long. With 5 bases clipped from V and 4 bases from J, the junction kept 7 bases outside the gene matches. The CDR3, as DNA: TGTGCCAGTAGTGCCTGGACAGGGGGGGGCACTGAAGCTTTCTTT. It encodes CASSAWTGGGTEAFF.

The V call is TRBV6-5, the J call TRBJ1-3; TRBD1 is a possible D gene (5 bases). Germline V gene lookup returns CDR1 MNHEY and CDR2 SVGAGI. The V gene lost 4 bases and the J gene lost 0 bases, with 10 bases spanning the gap. This CDR3 spans 15 amino acids. CDR3 nucleotides: TGTGCCAGCAGTTTACAGGACCACTCTGGAAACACCATATATTTT. Amino acid sequence: CASSLQDHSGNTIYF.

The chain couples TRBV7-3 to TRBJ1-2; 9 nucleotides match TRBD1. V was pared by 5 bases and J by 2 bases, with 12 bases of the junction left unmatched. The CDR3 spans 17 residues. Germline V CDR1 and CDR2: SGHTA, FQGTGA. The CDR3 is CASSPLVGQGGNYGYTF. The CDR3 nucleotides read TGTGCCAGCAGCCCCCTCGTGGGACAGGGCGGGAACTATGGCTACACCTTC.

The chain is built from TRBV28 and TRBJ1-5; 9 positions match TRBD1. The length of the CDR3 is 14 residues. CDR1 and CDR2 (germline): MDHEN, SYDVKM. V shed 8 bases, J shed 4 bases, and the junction held 6 bases outside the gene matches. CDR3 in amino acids: CASYRGPRNQPQHF. Written as DNA, the CDR3 is TGTGCCAGCTACAGGGGGCCTCGGAATCAGCCCCAGCATTTT.

V gene TRBV27 combines with J gene TRBJ2-7, with TRBD1 identical over 8 bases. The V and J ends lost 2 bases and 3 bases, in that order; junction bases with no gene match: 9. The V gene's germline CDR1 is MNHEY and CDR2 SMNVEV (reference sequence). This CDR3 contains 16 residues. In nucleotides, the CDR3 is TGTGCCAGCAGTTTAGGTTTAGGACAGGGTTACTACGAGCAGTACTTC. Its translation is CASSLGLGQGYYEQYF.

Regarding this clone: Germline and junction disagree at one end, which may indicate a read error. The chain employs TRBV11-2 and TRBJ2-1; 8 bases agree with TRBD2. The CDR3 is 13 amino acids. Germline V CDR1 and CDR2: SGHAT, FQNNGV. Here the CDR3 DNA reads TGTGCCAGCAGCTTCGGATCGGCGGGAGGTTTGATCTTC. This encodes CASSFGSAGGLIF.

The V gene is TRBV9, the J gene TRBJ2-7; no firm D call. The CDR3 has 17 residues. Between the trimmed V and J ends, which lost 0 bases and 5 bases, there was a span of 21 bases. Germline CDR1 reads SGDLS; CDR2 reads YYNGEE. As DNA, the CDR3 is TGTGCCAGCAGCGTAGGAGGCGGTACCCTTAATAGTAACGAGCAGTACTTC. It encodes CASSVGGGTLNSNEQYF.

The chain uses TRBV7-9 and TRBJ2-2; TRBD1 aligns across 7 bases. The CDR3 length is 14 residues. With 4 bases clipped from V and 6 bases from J, the junction kept 5 bases outside the gene matches. CDR1 is SEHNR, CDR2 FQNEAQ, per germline (reference sequence). The CDR3 here is CASSSDRLAGELFF. DNA of the CDR3: TGTGCCAGCAGCTCGGACAGGCTTGCCGGGGAGCTGTTTTTT. The variable domain in full, completed from reference TRBV7-9 and TRBJ2-2, reads DTGVSQNPRHKITKRGQNVTFRCDPISEHNRLYWYRQTLGQGPEFLTYFQNEAQLEKSRLLSDRFSAERPKGSFSTLEIQRTEQGDSAMYLCASSSDRLAGELFFGEGSRLTVL.

This clone was observed a single time. The rearrangement joins TRBV7-6 to TRBJ1-5, with D perhaps TRBD1 (6 bases). The ends were cut back, 5 bases at V and 6 bases at J, with 11 bases in the middle. This CDR3 has 13 amino acids. CDR1 SGHVS and CDR2 FNYEAQ come from the germline V gene. CDR3 sequence reads: CASSQTGSQPQHF. In nucleotides, the CDR3 is TGTGCCAGCAGCCAAACAGGGAGTCAGCCCCAGCATTTT.

The rearrangement uses TRBV2 and TRBJ1-2; TRBD1 matches at 8 bases. V lost 2 bases and J lost 9; bases outside the gene matches: 11. Per germline, CDR1 SNHLY and CDR2 FYNNEI. The CDR3 is made up of 15 amino acids. CDR3 coding DNA: TGTGCCAGCAGTGAAAGCCGGGACAGGAGATTCAGCTACACCTTC. Protein: CASSESRDRRFSYTF. The full variable domain, in which reference TRBV2 and TRBJ1-2 provide the parts outside the CDR3, is EPEVTQTPSHQVTQMGQEVILRCVPISNHLYFYWYRQILGQKVEFLVSFYNNEISEKSEIFDDQFSVERPDGSNFTLKIRSTKLEDSAMYFCASSESRDRRFSYTFGSGTRLTVV.

The chain employs TRBV6-1 and TRBJ1-2, with D perhaps matching TRBD1 (5 bases). Per the germline V gene, CDR1 is MNHNS and CDR2 is SASEGT. The CDR3 has 12 amino acids. The V and J ends lost 7 bases and 13 bases respectively, with 19 bases between them. CDR3 nucleotides: TGTGCCAGCATCGGGCAGGGTGCAGGATCCACCTTC. Its protein is CASIGQGAGSTF.